This T cell receptor beta chain was identified in a study of blood T cell repertoires in COVID-19. The CDR3 has 14 amino acids. Trimming took 0 bases from V and 2 from J, leaving 7 bases between them. Germline CDR1 LGHDT, CDR2 YNNKEL (reference sequence). Sequencing used immunoSEQ multiplex PCR; TCRdb keeps in-frame clones, though not all of them. The sample carries fewer than 250,000 clones, 70% to 85% recorded once. This TCR derives from a man aged 60 to 75 who had recovered from COVID-19. What was sequenced was PBMCs or T cells enriched from blood (not recorded which). The chain employs TRBV3-1 (or the pseudogene TRBV3-2) and TRBJ1-1; D remains ambiguous. The CDR3 sequence: CASSQDILNTEAFF. Written as DNA, the CDR3 is TGTGCCAGCAGCCAAGATATTTTAAACACTGAAGCTTTCTTT.